These T cell receptor beta chains were read from a single sample in a study of early T cells in non-severe SARS-CoV-2 infection. TCRdb recomputed calls from the 5' RACE reads with MiXCR, one row per CDR3 protein. Seen here are approximately 52,000 distinct CDR3 sequences, 7% to 9% observed once, and the top ten hold approximately 9.8%. The source material was whole blood. The receptors were gathered from an adult who was a healthcare worker with PCR-confirmed SARS-CoV-2 infection or an uninfected control (not recorded which). Each CDR3 is given with its conserved first and last residue. The D gene is left open where the match is weak. Only part of the rows carry a size: once, few, many, or a class if the clone is expanded.

v_call	j_call	clone_size	d_call	cdr3_aa	cdr3_nt
TRBV4-1	TRBJ2-7	few	NA	CASSQVPGPYEQYF	TGCGCCAGCAGCCAAGTCCCAGGGCCCTACGAGCAGTACTTC
TRBV27	TRBJ1-2	many	TRBD1	CASSPGDRVYGYTF	TGTGCCAGCAGTCCAGGGGACAGGGTTTATGGCTACACCTTC
TRBV12-3/TRBV12-4	TRBJ2-3	many	TRBD2	CASSPLAGGVTDTQYF	TGTGCCAGCAGCCCGTTAGCGGGGGGGGTCACAGATACGCAGTATTTT
TRBV7-9	TRBJ2-7	many	TRBD1	CASSLGDRMYEQYF	TGTGCCAGCAGCTTGGGGGACAGGATGTACGAGCAGTACTTC
TRBV29-1	TRBJ2-3	once	TRBD2	CSVAPGLPTDTQYF	TGCAGCGTTGCACCGGGACTACCTACAGATACGCAGTATTTT
TRBV14	TRBJ2-1	many	TRBD2	CASSPILAGWDIDEQFF	TGTGCCAGCAGCCCCATACTAGCGGGGTGGGATATCGATGAGCAGTTCTTC
TRBV7-2	TRBJ1-4	many	NA	CASSLGPGEATNEKLFF	TGTGCCAGCAGCTTAGGCCCAGGAGAAGCAACTAATGAAAAACTTTTTTTT
TRBV7-6	TRBJ2-7	NA	TRBD2	CASSRDLAGPREQYF	TGTGCCAGCAGCCGAGACTTAGCGGGGCCCCGGGAGCAGTACTTC
TRBV9	TRBJ1-1	NA	NA	CASSVDGPAMNTEAFF	TGTGCCAGCAGCGTAGATGGTCCAGCTATGAACACTGAAGCTTTCTTT
TRBV7-9	TRBJ1-2	NA	NA	CASSLAGARWSHGYTF	TGTGCCAGCAGCTTAGCGGGGGCAAGATGGTCCCATGGCTACACCTTC
TRBV3-1	TRBJ1-1	few	TRBD1	CASSHPTGGSTEAFF	TGTGCCAGCAGCCATCCGACAGGGGGGAGCACTGAAGCTTTCTTT
TRBV7-6	TRBJ2-5	NA	NA	CASSLARQPPGETQYF	TGTGCCAGCAGCTTAGCGCGACAGCCGCCCGGAGAGACCCAGTACTTC
TRBV5-1	TRBJ1-6	many	TRBD1	CASSLEGANDSPLHF	TGCGCCAGCAGCTTGGAGGGGGCGAATGATTCACCCCTCCACTTT
TRBV7-9	TRBJ2-3	many	TRBD2	CASSFGTSGGDTQYF	TGTGCCAGCAGCTTTGGGACTAGCGGGGGAGATACGCAGTATTTT
TRBV29-1	TRBJ1-1	NA	NA	CSVRGYWAEAFF	TGCAGCGTGCGGGGGTATTGGGCTGAAGCTTTCTTT
TRBV18	TRBJ2-5	NA	NA	CASSPGQQETQYF	TGTGCCAGCTCACCGGGACAACAAGAGACCCAGTACTTC
TRBV28	TRBJ1-3	few	TRBD1	CASMLDRSSGNTIYF	TGTGCCAGCATGTTGGACAGGAGCTCTGGAAACACCATATATTTT